This entry lists 10 T cell receptor beta chains sequenced from one sample in a study of metastatic and nonmetastatic thyroid tumors. MiXCR reprocessed the PCR reads for TCRdb. Here the sample spans over 10,000 clones, approximately 26% being singletons. Not a single patient had been given any form of treatment at any point before undergoing thyroid surgery. Sequencing input: tumor tissue. Receptors were obtained from a female donor with papillary thyroid cancer or a benign thyroid nodule (not recorded which). Some clones in this sample may be carry-over from other donors' samples.

Concerning this clone itself: Other DNA sequences within the sample encode an identical CDR3. V gene TRBV27 combines with J gene TRBJ1-5, with TRBD1 as a possible D gene (5 bases). V dropped 6 bases and J dropped 6 bases, with 15 bases sitting between them. The germline gives CDR1 MNHEY, CDR2 SMNVEV (reference sequence). The CDR3 runs 14 residues. Written as DNA, the CDR3 is TGTGCCAGCAGGGGGACTGTGCTGGGTCAGCCCCAGCATTTT. This translates into CASRGTVLGQPQHF.

The rearrangement joins TRBV20-1 to TRBJ2-1, with a weak D call TRBD1 (6 bases). Germline-derived CDR1 and CDR2 are DFQATT and SNEGSKA (reference sequence). The CDR3 runs to 14 residues. The V end was cut by 5 bases, the J end by 5 bases, with 16 bases between. The CDR3 region is CSASRDTGNNEQFF. DNA for the CDR3: TGCAGTGCTTCCCGGGACACAGGCAACAATGAGCAGTTCTTC.

This clone came up a few times. The chain links TRBV7-2 to TRBJ2-7; 9 positions agree with TRBD1. Germline-derived CDR1 and CDR2 are SGHTA and FQGNSA. The CDR3 spans 14 residues. V dropped 1 base and J dropped 5; count of bases not matched to a gene: 3. The CDR3, as DNA: TGTGCCAGCAGCTTAGGGGGACAGGGAAACGAGCAGTACTTC. It yields the protein CASSLGGQGNEQYF.

This clone was detected many times. Other nucleotide sequences from this sample produce the same CDR3. The chain joins TRBV10-2 to TRBJ1-2; D not certain. Germline loops: CDR1 WSHSY, CDR2 SAAADI. Between the trimmed V and J ends, which lost 7 bases and 0 bases, there was a span of 12 bases. This CDR3 spans 14 amino acids. The CDR3 nucleotides read TGCGCCAGCATGAATGGGGTTTCTAACTATGGCTACACCTTC. Translated, it gives CASMNGVSNYGYTF.

This clone has a handful of counts. This chain joins TRBV5-6 and TRBJ2-3, with 13 positions matching TRBD2. Germline values: CDR1 SGHDT, CDR2 YYEEEE. The V gene end was trimmed by 4 bases and the J gene end by 3 bases; junction bases not matched to a gene: 8. The CDR3 runs to 17 residues. CDR3 nucleotides: TGTGCCAGCAGCGCACTACTAGCGGGGGGGTTGACAGATACGCAGTATTTT. The encoded protein is CASSALLAGGLTDTQYF.

Regarding this clone: The junction departs from germline at one end; a sequencing error may be responsible. The V call is TRBV28, the J call TRBJ2-7, with D unresolved. There are 14 residues in the CDR3. Germline CDR1 reads MDHEN; CDR2 reads SYDVKM. This CDR3 is CASTADGQTYEQYF. CDR3 in DNA: TGTGCAAGCACCGCGGATGGGCAGACCTACGAGCAGTACTTC.

By proportion, this clone is medium-sized. The rearrangement joins TRBV6-5 to TRBJ1-6, with 8 bases fitting TRBD1. The CDR3 length is 17 residues. J lost 9 bases, V lost 2 bases, and 12 bases had no gene match. Germline V gene data show CDR1 as MNHEY and CDR2 as SVGAGI. CDR3 DNA sequence: TGTGCCAGCAGTTACATGGGAACAGGGGGGTTCGGTTCACCCCTCCACTTT. This translates into CASSYMGTGGFGSPLHF.

This clone occurred many times. The gene calls are TRBV4-1 and TRBJ2-3, with 12 bases lining up with TRBD2. The CDR3 loop spans 15 amino acids. Losses at the gene ends were 3 bases for V and 5 bases for J; bases not matched to a gene: 3. Germline assignment: CDR1 MGHRA and CDR2 YSYEKL. The CDR3: CASSQTGLAGDTQYF. The CDR3 nucleotides read TGCGCCAGCAGCCAGACGGGACTAGCGGGAGATACGCAGTATTTT.

The table lists this clone with many counts. CDR3 amino acids: CASSQSGQAEQYF. The CDR3, as DNA: TGCGCCAGCAGCCAATCCGGCCAAGCAGAGCAGTACTTC. The chain recombines TRBV4-1 with TRBJ2-7; D not certain. The CDR3 consists of 13 residues. Germline CDR1 reads MGHRA; CDR2 reads YSYEKL. Trimming cost V 2 bases and J 7 bases, with 12 bases left between them.

This clone was counted at least ten times. The chain carries TRBV6-1 and TRBJ1-1; weak D call: TRBD1 (5 bases). Germline V gives CDR1 MNHNS, CDR2 SASEGT. There are 14 residues in the CDR3. Deletions cut 6 bases from V and 9 bases from J, with 20 bases between. The DNA of the CDR3 is TGTGCCAGCAGCCCCGACCAGAGGGGCCCGAAAGCTTTCTTT. Amino acid sequence: CASSPDQRGPKAFF.